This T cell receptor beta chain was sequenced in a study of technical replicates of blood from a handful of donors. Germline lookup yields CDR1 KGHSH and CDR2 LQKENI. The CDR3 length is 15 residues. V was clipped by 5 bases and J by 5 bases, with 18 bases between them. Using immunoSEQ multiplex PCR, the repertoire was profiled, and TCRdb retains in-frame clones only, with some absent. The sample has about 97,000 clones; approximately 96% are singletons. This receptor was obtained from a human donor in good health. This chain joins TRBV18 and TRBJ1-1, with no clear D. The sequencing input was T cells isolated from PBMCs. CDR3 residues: CASSASFAVGTEAFF. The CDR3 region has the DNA TGTGCCAGCTCAGCCAGTTTTGCAGTCGGGACTGAAGCTTTCTTT.